The T cell receptor (beta chain) under discussion was sequenced for a study of blood T cells in healthy people across ages. This clonotype was found many times. A second PCR of 7 to 11 cycles used a sample-barcoded 5' primer and a J-beta primer mix. Using its own MiXCR run on the 5' RACE reads, TCRdb lists one record per CDR3 protein. The sample holds hundreds of thousands of distinct CDR3 sequences, roughly 49% seen once. Germline V lookup: CDR1 SGHTA, CDR2 FQGTGA. This CDR3 comprises 16 residues. The V and J ends lost 5 bases and 2 bases, in that order; junction bases with no gene match: 8. Every sample yielded at least 6.5 million isolated PBMCs. Samples each had at least 5.5 micrograms of total RNA extracted.

The chain is built from TRBV7-3 and TRBJ2-1; 8 bases align to TRBD1. The sample comprised blood. The receptor was derived from a woman aged 60-70 years in good health. For the CDR3, the DNA is TGTGCCAGCAGCCCCCTGGACAGGGTACCCTACAATGAGCAGTTCTTC. Its translation: CASSPLDRVPYNEQFF.